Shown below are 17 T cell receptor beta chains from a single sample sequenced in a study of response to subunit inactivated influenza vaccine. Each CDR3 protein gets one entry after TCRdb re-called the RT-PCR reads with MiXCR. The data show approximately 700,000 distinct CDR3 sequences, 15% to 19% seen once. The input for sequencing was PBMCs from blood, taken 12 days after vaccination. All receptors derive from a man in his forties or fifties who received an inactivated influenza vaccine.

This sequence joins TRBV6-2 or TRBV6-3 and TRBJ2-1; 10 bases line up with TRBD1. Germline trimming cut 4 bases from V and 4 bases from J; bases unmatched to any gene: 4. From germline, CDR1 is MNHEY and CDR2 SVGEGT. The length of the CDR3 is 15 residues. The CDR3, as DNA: TGTGCCAGCAGTTGGACAGGGGGAGGGTACAATGAGCAGTTCTTC. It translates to CASSWTGGGYNEQFF.

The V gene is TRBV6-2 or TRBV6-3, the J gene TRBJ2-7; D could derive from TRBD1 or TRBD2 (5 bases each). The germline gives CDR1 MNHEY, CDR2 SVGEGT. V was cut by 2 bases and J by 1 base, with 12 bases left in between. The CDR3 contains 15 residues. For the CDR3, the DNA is TGTGCCAGCAGTTACAGAGGGACGCCGTCCTACGAGCAGTACTTC. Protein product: CASSYRGTPSYEQYF.

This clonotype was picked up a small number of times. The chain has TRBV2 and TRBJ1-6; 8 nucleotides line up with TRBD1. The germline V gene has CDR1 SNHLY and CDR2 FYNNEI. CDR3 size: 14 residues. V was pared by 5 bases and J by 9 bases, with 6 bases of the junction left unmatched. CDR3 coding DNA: TGTGCCAGCAGTTGGGACAGGTCCGCTTCACCCCTCCACTTT. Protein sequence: CASSWDRSASPLHF.

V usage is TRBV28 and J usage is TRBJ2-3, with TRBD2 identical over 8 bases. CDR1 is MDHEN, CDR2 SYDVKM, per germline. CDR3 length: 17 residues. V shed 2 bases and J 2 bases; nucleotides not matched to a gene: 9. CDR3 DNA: TGTGCCAGCAGTTTAGGGTTCGCGGGGGGACTCACAGATACGCAGTATTTT. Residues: CASSLGFAGGLTDTQYF.

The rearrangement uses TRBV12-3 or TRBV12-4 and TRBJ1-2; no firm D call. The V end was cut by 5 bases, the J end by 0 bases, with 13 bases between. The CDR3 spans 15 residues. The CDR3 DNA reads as TGTGCCAGCAGTGAGATAGTTGGACCTAACTATGGCTACACCTTC. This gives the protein CASSEIVGPNYGYTF.

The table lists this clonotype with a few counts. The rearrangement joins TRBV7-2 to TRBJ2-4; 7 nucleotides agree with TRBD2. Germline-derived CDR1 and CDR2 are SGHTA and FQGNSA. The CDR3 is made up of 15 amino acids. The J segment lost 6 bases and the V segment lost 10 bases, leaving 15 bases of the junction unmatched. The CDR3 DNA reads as TGTGCCACCACAAACCCGGGGGGACGGGGAAACATTCAGTACTTC. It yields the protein CATTNPGGRGNIQYF.

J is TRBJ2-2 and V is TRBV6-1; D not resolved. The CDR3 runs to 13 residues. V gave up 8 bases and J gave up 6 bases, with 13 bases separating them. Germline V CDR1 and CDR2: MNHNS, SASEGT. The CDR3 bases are TGTGCCAGCGGCGGAGAAGTTTCCGGGGAGCTGTTTTTT. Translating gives CASGGEVSGELFF.

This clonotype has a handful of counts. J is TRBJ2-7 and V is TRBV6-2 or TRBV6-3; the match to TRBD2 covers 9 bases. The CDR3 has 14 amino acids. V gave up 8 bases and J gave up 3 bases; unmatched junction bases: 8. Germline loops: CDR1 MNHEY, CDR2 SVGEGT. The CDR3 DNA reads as TGTGCCAGCTCAGTTAGCGGGAGTATCTACGAGCAGTACTTC. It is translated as CASSVSGSIYEQYF.

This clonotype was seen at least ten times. CDR3 bases: TGTGCCAGCATTCGGGACAGACTCGCGAACACCGGGGAGCTGTTTTTT. Its translation is CASIRDRLANTGELFF. V usage is TRBV12-3 or TRBV12-4 and J usage is TRBJ2-2; 7 nucleotides match TRBD1. This CDR3 comprises 16 residues. The junction had 8 bases not matched to a gene; V was cut back by 7 bases and J by 0 bases.

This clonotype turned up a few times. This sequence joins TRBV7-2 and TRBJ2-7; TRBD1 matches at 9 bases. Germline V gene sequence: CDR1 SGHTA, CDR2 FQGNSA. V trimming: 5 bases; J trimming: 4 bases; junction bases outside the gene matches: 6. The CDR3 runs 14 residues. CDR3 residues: CASSRDRVRYEQYF. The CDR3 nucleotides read TGTGCCAGCAGCAGGGACAGGGTCAGGTACGAGCAGTACTTC.

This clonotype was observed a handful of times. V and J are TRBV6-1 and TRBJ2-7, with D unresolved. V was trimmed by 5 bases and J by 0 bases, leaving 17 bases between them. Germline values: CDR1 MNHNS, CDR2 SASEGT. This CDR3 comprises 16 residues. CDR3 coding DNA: TGTGCCAGCAGTACGGCCATCCTTAGGGCCTCCTACGAGCAGTACTTC. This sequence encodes CASSTAILRASYEQYF.

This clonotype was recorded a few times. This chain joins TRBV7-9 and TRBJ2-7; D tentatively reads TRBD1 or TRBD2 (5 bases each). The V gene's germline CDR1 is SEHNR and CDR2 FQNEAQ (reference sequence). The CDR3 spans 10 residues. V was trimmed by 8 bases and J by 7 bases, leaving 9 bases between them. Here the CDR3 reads CASGWGEQYF. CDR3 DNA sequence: TGTGCCAGCGGTTGGGGGGAGCAGTACTTC.

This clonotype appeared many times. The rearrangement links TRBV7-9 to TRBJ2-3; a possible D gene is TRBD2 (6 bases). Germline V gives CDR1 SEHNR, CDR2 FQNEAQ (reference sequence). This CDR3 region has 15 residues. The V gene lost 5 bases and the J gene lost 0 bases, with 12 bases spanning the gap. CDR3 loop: CASSRSGPSTDTQYF. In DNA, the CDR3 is TGTGCCAGCAGCAGAAGCGGGCCTAGCACAGATACGCAGTATTTT.

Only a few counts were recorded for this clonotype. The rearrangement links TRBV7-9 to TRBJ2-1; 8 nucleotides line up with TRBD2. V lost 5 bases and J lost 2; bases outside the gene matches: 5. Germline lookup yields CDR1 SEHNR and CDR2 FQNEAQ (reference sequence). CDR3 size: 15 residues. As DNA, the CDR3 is TGTGCCAGCAGCCACACTAGCGGAGCCTACAATGAGCAGTTCTTC. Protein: CASSHTSGAYNEQFF.

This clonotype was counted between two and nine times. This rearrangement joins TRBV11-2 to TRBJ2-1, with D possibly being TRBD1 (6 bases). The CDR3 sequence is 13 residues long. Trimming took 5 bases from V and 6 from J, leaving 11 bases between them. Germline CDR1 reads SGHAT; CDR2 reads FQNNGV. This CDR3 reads CASSQDRLNEQFF. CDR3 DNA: TGTGCCAGCAGCCAGGACAGACTCAATGAGCAGTTCTTC.

The CDR3: CASSLESSGQETQYF. CDR3 bases: TGTGCCAGCAGCTTAGAGTCTAGCGGGCAAGAGACCCAGTACTTC. V usage is TRBV7-6 and J usage is TRBJ2-5; 8 nucleotides agree with TRBD2. The CDR3 loop spans 15 amino acids. Germline V gene sequence: CDR1 SGHVS, CDR2 FNYEAQ. V lost 1 base to trimming and J lost 2 bases; unmatched junction nucleotides: 3. The full variable domain, rest sourced from reference TRBV7-6 and TRBJ2-5, is GAGVSQSPRYKVTKRGQDVALRCDPISGHVSLYWYRQALGQGPEFLTYFNYEAQQDKSGLPNDRFSAERPEGSISTLTIQRTEQRDSAMYRCASSLESSGQETQYFGPGTRLLVL.

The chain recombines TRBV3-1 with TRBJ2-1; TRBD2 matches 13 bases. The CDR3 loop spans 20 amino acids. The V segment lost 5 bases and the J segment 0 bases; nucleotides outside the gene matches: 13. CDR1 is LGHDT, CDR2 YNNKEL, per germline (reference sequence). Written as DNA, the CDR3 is TGTGCCAGCAGCTTACGGACTAGCGGGAGATCCTCTAGCTCCTACAATGAGCAGTTCTTC. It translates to CASSLRTSGRSSSSYNEQFF.